The 21 T cell receptor beta chains presented below share a single source sample, sequenced in a study of beta chain features in type 1 diabetes. Their cognate antigens are unknown. The sequenced template was cDNA made from the entire isolated RNA. TCRdb keeps only in-frame clones here, not all; method: immunoSEQ multiplex PCR. The top ten clones hold approximately 0.022% of a sample with 550,000 to 850,000 clones, roughly 13% of them seen once. Study conclusions and caveats: All four CD4+ subsets from Type 1 diabetes patients carried moderately but significantly shorter TCRB CDR3s.

Specimen: naive CD4+ T cells from blood. These TCRs come from a man younger than 35 with type 1 diabetes.

The rearrangement uses TRBV5-6 and TRBJ1-5, with 7 bases aligning to TRBD1. Germline lookup yields CDR1 SGHDT and CDR2 YYEEEE. The CDR3 sequence is 15 residues long. Germline trimming cut 0 bases from V and 2 bases from J; bases unmatched to any gene: 2. CDR3 bases: TGTGCCAGCAGCTTGGGACAGGGAGGCAATCAGCCCCAGCATTTT. Protein: CASSLGQGGNQPQHF.

The rearrangement joins TRBV4-1 to TRBJ1-2, with 7 bases aligning to TRBD1. V lost 0 bases to trimming and J lost 0 bases; unmatched junction nucleotides: 7. The germline CDR1 and CDR2 sequences are MGHRA and YSYEKL. This CDR3 region has 17 residues. The DNA of the CDR3 is TGCGCCAGCAGCCAAGAGACAGGGCCAGGGGCTAACTATGGCTACACCTTC. This encodes CASSQETGPGANYGYTF.

The table lists this clone with a few counts. The V gene is TRBV28, the J gene TRBJ2-3, with TRBD2 identical over 10 bases. The germline V gene has CDR1 MDHEN and CDR2 SYDVKM. The CDR3 sequence is 17 residues long. The ends lost 9 bases at V and 4 bases at J; junction bases unmatched: 16. This CDR3 is CASEFETSGAGADTQYF. CDR3 in DNA: TGTGCCAGTGAATTCGAAACTAGCGGGGCAGGGGCAGATACGCAGTATTTT. Using reference TRBV28 and TRBJ2-3 for the parts outside the CDR3, the full variable domain is DVKVTQSSRYLVKRTGEKVFLECVQDMDHENMFWYRQDPGLGLRLIYFSYDVKMKEKGDIPEGYSVSREKKERFSLILESASTNQTSMYLCASEFETSGAGADTQYFGPGTRLTVL.

The V gene is TRBV11-2, the J gene TRBJ2-5; D is unclear. CDR3 length: 13 amino acids. Germline-derived CDR1 and CDR2 are SGHAT and FQNNGV. V lost 3 bases to trimming and J lost 1 base, with 6 bases between them. The CDR3 DNA is TGTGCCAGCAGCTTCTCCGTCCAAGAGACCCAGTACTTC. Protein product: CASSFSVQETQYF.

The gene calls are TRBV7-2 and TRBJ2-3; D is uncertain. CDR3 size: 14 residues. Trimming left V 4 bases short and J 2 bases short, with 10 bases between. Germline CDR1 SGHTA, CDR2 FQGNSA. CDR3 protein: CASSSGRLTDTQYF. CDR3 bases: TGTGCCAGCAGCTCTGGACGGCTCACAGATACGCAGTATTTT.

This clone was counted a few times. The chain recombines TRBV7-2 with TRBJ2-1; weak D call: TRBD2 (7 bases). This CDR3 has 16 amino acids. V lost 1 base and J 6 bases, leaving 16 bases between the germline ends. Germline V gene sequence: CDR1 SGHTA, CDR2 FQGNSA. As DNA, the CDR3 is TGTGCCAGCAGCTTAGTTAGAGGGGGGGCGGTCAATGAGCAGTTCTTC. Its translation: CASSLVRGGAVNEQFF.

The CDR3 DNA follows: TGTGCCAGCAGCTCCCTCCGTGTGGCGGGGGACACAGATACGCAGTATTTT. This translates into CASSSLRVAGDTDTQYF. The chain joins TRBV7-9 to TRBJ2-3, with TRBD2 matching over 7 bases. This CDR3 comprises 17 residues. Per the germline V gene, CDR1 is SEHNR and CDR2 is FQNEAQ (reference sequence). With 4 bases clipped from V and 2 bases from J, the junction kept 12 bases outside the gene matches.

The chain is built from TRBV28 and TRBJ2-5; 13 bases line up with TRBD2. Looked up from germline, CDR1 is MDHEN and CDR2 is SYDVKM. CDR3 size: 16 residues. With 2 bases clipped from V and 6 bases from J, the junction kept 6 bases outside the gene matches. The CDR3 spells CASSLPGLAGKKTQYF. The CDR3 DNA reads TGTGCCAGCAGTTTACCGGGACTAGCGGGGAAGAAGACCCAGTACTTC.

The CDR3 reads CASSIEDEQFF. The CDR3 nucleotides are TGTGCCAGTAGTATAGAGGATGAGCAGTTCTTC. The chain uses TRBV19 and TRBJ2-1; no firm D call. The V and J ends lost 0 bases and 8 bases respectively, with 2 bases between them. This CDR3 has 11 amino acids. CDR1 is LNHDA and CDR2 is SQIVND in the germline V gene (reference sequence).

The CDR3 loop reads CATSSSRDPTHPQHF. The CDR3 nucleotides read TGTGCCACCAGCAGTTCAAGGGACCCTACCCATCCCCAGCATTTT. The chain has TRBV15 and TRBJ1-5; a weak D match, TRBD1 (5 bases). Trimming shortened V by 3 bases and J by 10 bases, and 19 bases separated the two germline ends. Germline assignment: CDR1 LNHNV and CDR2 YYDKDF (reference sequence). The length of the CDR3 is 15 residues. Full variable domain (missing parts from reference TRBV15 and TRBJ1-5): DAMVIQNPRYQVTQFGKPVTLSCSQTLNHNVMYWYQQKSSQAPKLLFHYYDKDFNNEADTPDNFQSRRPNTSFCFLDIRSPGLGDTAMYLCATSSSRDPTHPQHFGDGTRLSIL.

The chain combines TRBV6-1 with TRBJ1-6; 7 positions match TRBD1. CDR1 is MNHNS and CDR2 is SASEGT in the germline V gene. Trimming removed 8 bases from V and 2 bases from J; junction bases left unmatched: 6. The CDR3 has 15 residues. CDR3 coding DNA: TGTGCCAGCTCGTTGACAGGGACCTATAATTCACCCCTCCACTTT. Protein sequence: CASSLTGTYNSPLHF.

The rearrangement uses TRBV9 and TRBJ1-5; 8 positions agree with TRBD1. V shed 7 bases, J shed 0 bases, and the junction held 0 bases outside the gene matches. Germline assignment: CDR1 SGDLS and CDR2 YYNGEE. The CDR3 is made up of 13 amino acids. The CDR3 is CASGTGSNQPQHF. The CDR3 DNA is TGTGCCAGCGGGACAGGTAGCAATCAGCCCCAGCATTTT.

The V gene is TRBV5-1, the J gene TRBJ1-5; a weak D match, TRBD1 (5 bases). V shed 4 bases and J shed 0 bases, with 14 bases lying between them. The CDR3 has 16 amino acids. Looked up from germline, CDR1 is SGHRS and CDR2 is YFSETQ. The CDR3 sequence: CASSPEPGYSNQPQHF. CDR3 coding DNA: TGCGCCAGCAGCCCCGAGCCAGGGTATAGCAATCAGCCCCAGCATTTT.

This clone came up a few times. The genes are TRBV19 and TRBJ2-2; the match to TRBD2 covers 7 bases. The V gene end was trimmed by 4 bases and the J gene end by 4 bases; junction bases not matched to a gene: 9. The CDR3 consists of 16 residues. CDR1 and CDR2 from the germline V gene are LNHDA and SQIVND (reference sequence). The CDR3 loop reads CASSTPAGVSTGELFF. DNA for the CDR3: TGTGCCAGTAGTACCCCCGCGGGGGTATCCACCGGGGAGCTGTTTTTT. Full variable domain (rest looked up from reference TRBV19 and TRBJ2-2): DGGITQSPKYLFRKEGQNVTLSCEQNLNHDAMYWYRQDPGQGLRLIYYSQIVNDFQKGDIAEGYSVSREKKESFPLTVTSAQKNPTAFYLCASSTPAGVSTGELFFGEGSRLTVL.

This clone was counted only a few times. This chain uses TRBV28 with TRBJ1-5; 7 bases match TRBD1. The germline CDR1 and CDR2 sequences are MDHEN and SYDVKM. V lost 8 bases, J lost 4 bases, and 11 bases stayed unmatched. This CDR3 has 15 residues. As DNA, the CDR3 is TGTGCCAGCTTTTCGCCGGGACAGCCTAATCAGCCCCAGCATTTT. Residues: CASFSPGQPNQPQHF.

This clone appeared a few times. V usage is TRBV28 and J usage is TRBJ1-1; TRBD1 is a possible D gene (5 bases). The CDR3 runs 12 residues. Trimming shortened V by 5 bases and J by 11 bases, and 15 bases separated the two germline ends. Germline-derived CDR1 and CDR2 are MDHEN and SYDVKM. As DNA, the CDR3 is TGTGCCAGCAGTGCTCAGGGACCCGGGGCTTTCTTT. This sequence encodes CASSAQGPGAFF.

This clone was detected a few times. The chain uses TRBV6-6 and TRBJ1-2; maybe TRBD1 (5 bases). Deletions cut 5 bases from V and 1 base from J, with 11 bases between. The CDR3 consists of 14 residues. Germline V gene lookup returns CDR1 MNHNY and CDR2 SVGAGI (reference sequence). The CDR3 reads CASSRGANNYGYTF. CDR3 coding DNA: TGTGCCAGCAGTAGGGGAGCGAATAACTATGGCTACACCTTC.

The chain couples TRBV25-1 to TRBJ1-2, with 7 bases fitting TRBD1. Trimming removed 2 bases from V and 7 bases from J; junction bases left unmatched: 4. CDR3 size: 13 residues. Germline loops: CDR1 MGHDK, CDR2 SYGVNS. This CDR3 reads CASSEGTVSGYTF. CDR3 coding DNA: TGTGCCAGCAGTGAAGGGACAGTTTCTGGCTACACCTTC.

V usage is TRBV7-9 and J usage is TRBJ2-3; 8 positions agree with TRBD1. Germline-derived CDR1 and CDR2 are SEHNR and FQNEAQ (reference sequence). This CDR3 has 14 residues. With 3 bases clipped from V and 2 bases from J, the junction kept 1 base outside the gene matches. This CDR3 is CASSFRGPTDTQYF. The CDR3 DNA reads TGTGCCAGCAGCTTCAGGGGGCCCACAGATACGCAGTATTTT.

The sample holds a few counts of this clone. This rearrangement joins TRBV10-3 to TRBJ1-1, with D perhaps TRBD1 (5 bases). V lost 5 bases and J lost 4, with 11 bases in between. Looked up from germline, CDR1 is ENHRY and CDR2 is SYGVKD. This CDR3 is 13 amino acids long. The CDR3 reads CAISLIGGTEAFF. The CDR3 DNA reads TGTGCCATCAGTTTAATCGGGGGCACTGAAGCTTTCTTT.

This clone was recorded a few times. The rearrangement uses TRBV30 and TRBJ2-7, with D maybe TRBD2 (6 bases). Trimming removed 7 bases from V and 1 base from J, with 11 bases in between. Germline assignment: CDR1 GTSNPN and CDR2 SVGIG (reference sequence). The CDR3 consists of 12 residues. The CDR3 is CAFHGGSYEQYF. The DNA for the CDR3 is TGTGCCTTCCACGGGGGTTCCTACGAGCAGTACTTC.